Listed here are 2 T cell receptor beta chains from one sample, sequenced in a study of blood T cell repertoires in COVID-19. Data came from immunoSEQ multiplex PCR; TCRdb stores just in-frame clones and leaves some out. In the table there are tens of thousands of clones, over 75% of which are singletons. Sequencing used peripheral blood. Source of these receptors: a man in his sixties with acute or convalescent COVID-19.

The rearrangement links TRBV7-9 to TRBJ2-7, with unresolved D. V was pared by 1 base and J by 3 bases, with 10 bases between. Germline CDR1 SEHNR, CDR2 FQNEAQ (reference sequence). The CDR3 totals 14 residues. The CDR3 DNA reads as TGTGCCAGCAGCTTAGGGCAGGCCCGCTACGAGCAGTACTTC. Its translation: CASSLGQARYEQYF.

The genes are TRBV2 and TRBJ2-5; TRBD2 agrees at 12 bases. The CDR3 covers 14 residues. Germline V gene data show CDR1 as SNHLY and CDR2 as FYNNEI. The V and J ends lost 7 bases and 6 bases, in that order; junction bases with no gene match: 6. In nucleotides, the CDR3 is TGTGCCAGCACCCGACTAGCGGGAGAACAGACCCAGTACTTC. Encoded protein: CASTRLAGEQTQYF.